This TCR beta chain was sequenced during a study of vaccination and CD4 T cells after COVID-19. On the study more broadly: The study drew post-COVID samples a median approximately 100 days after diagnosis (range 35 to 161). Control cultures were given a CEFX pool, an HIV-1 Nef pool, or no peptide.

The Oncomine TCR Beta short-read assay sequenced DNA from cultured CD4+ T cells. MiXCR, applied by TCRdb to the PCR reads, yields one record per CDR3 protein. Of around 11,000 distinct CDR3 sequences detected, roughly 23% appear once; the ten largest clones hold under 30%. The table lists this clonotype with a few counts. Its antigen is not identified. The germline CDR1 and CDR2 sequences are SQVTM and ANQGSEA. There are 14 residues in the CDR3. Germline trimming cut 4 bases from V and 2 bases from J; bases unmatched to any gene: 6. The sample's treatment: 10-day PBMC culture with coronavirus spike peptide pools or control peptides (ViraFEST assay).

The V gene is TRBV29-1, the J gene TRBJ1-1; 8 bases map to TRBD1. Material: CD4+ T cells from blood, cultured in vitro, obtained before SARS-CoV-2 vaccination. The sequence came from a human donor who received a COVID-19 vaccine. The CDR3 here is CSVARTGSNTEAFF. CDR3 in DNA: TGCAGCGTTGCGCGGACAGGGAGTAACACTGAAGCTTTCTTT.